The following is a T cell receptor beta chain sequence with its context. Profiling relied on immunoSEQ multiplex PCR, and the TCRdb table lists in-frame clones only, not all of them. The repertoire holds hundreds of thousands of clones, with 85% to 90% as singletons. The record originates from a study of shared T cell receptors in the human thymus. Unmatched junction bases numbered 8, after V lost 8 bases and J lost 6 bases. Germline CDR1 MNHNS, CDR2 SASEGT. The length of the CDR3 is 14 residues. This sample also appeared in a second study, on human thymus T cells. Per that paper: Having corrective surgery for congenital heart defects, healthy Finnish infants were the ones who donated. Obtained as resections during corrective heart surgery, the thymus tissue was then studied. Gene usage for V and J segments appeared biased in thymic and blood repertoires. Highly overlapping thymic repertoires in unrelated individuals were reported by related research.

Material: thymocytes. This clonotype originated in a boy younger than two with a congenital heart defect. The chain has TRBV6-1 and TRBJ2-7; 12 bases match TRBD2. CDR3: CASGRLAGDSEQYF. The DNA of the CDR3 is TGTGCCAGCGGACGACTAGCGGGAGATTCCGAGCAGTACTTC.